This is a list of T cell receptor beta chains from one sample in a study of blood T cell repertoires in COVID-19. Only in-frame clones appear in the TCRdb table, and some are missing; sequencing was by immunoSEQ multiplex PCR. Here the sample spans under 200,000 clones, more than 85% being singletons. The sequencing sample was made of peripheral blood. The origin of the receptors is a man in his 70s with active or convalescent COVID-19. Each CDR3 is given with its conserved first and last residue. The order of the fields is CDR3 protein, CDR3 DNA, J gene, V gene, D gene. A D gene is named only where the DNA matches it firmly.

CASTSGSGNTIYF | TGTGCCAGCACCTCAGGGTCTGGAAACACCATATATTTT | TRBJ1-3 | TRBV28 | -
CASSEGLAKNTGELFF | TGTGCCAGCAGCGAGGGACTAGCGAAGAACACCGGGGAGCTGTTTTTT | TRBJ2-2 | TRBV7-7 | TRBD2
CASSLDRVAYNSPLHF | TGTGCCAGCAGCTTAGACAGGGTCGCCTATAATTCACCCCTCCACTTT | TRBJ1-6 | TRBV7-2 | -
CASKPGGAWNTEAFF | TGTGCCAGCAAGCCCGGGGGGGCCTGGAACACTGAAGCTTTCTTT | TRBJ1-1 | TRBV28 | -
CASSWSGTYEQYF | TGTGCCAGCAGCTGGAGCGGGACCTACGAGCAGTACTTC | TRBJ2-7 | TRBV7-8 | TRBD2
CASSYFETSGSRNIQYF | TGTGCCAGCAGTTACTTCGAGACTAGCGGGAGTAGAAACATTCAGTACTTC | TRBJ2-4 | TRBV6-2/TRBV6-3 | TRBD2
CASGDRQGLVFYEQYF | TGCGCCAGCGGGGACAGACAGGGGCTGGTGTTTTACGAGCAGTACTTC | TRBJ2-7 | TRBV10-2 | TRBD1
CASSLAGGSDTQYF | TGTGCCAGCAGCTTAGCGGGGGGGTCAGATACGCAGTATTTT | TRBJ2-3 | TRBV11-3 | TRBD2
CASTGQTLWSEQYF | TGTGCAAGCACGGGGCAGACACTTTGGTCGGAGCAGTACTTC | TRBJ2-7 | TRBV7-9 | -
CASSVVPGGDGYTF | TGTGCCAGCAGCGTAGTCCCCGGGGGGGATGGCTACACCTTC | TRBJ1-2 | TRBV9 | -
CASSPDGWARGSDEQYF | TGTGCCAGCAGCCCGGATGGATGGGCCAGGGGTTCCGACGAGCAGTACTTC | TRBJ2-7 | TRBV7-8 | -
CASSSTGFREKLFF | TGTGCCAGCAGCTCGACAGGGTTTCGTGAAAAACTGTTTTTT | TRBJ1-4 | TRBV7-9 | TRBD1
CASRLAGGRHTDTQYF | TGTGCCAGCAGGCTAGCGGGAGGGCGACACACAGATACGCAGTATTTT | TRBJ2-3 | TRBV14 | TRBD2
CASSTPNRGFYEQYF | TGTGCCAGTAGTACTCCCAACAGGGGGTTCTACGAGCAGTACTTC | TRBJ2-7 | TRBV19 | TRBD1
CASSEVGSGGPAKNIQYF | TGCGCCAGCAGTGAGGTTGGTAGCGGAGGGCCCGCCAAAAACATTCAGTACTTC | TRBJ2-4 | TRBV10-2 | -
CAVQGSNQPQHF | TGTGCAGTACAGGGCAGCAATCAGCCCCAGCATTTT | TRBJ1-5 | TRBV6-5 | -
CASSYQTSGGTDTQYF | TGTGCCAGCAGTTACCAGACTAGCGGGGGCACAGATACGCAGTATTTT | TRBJ2-3 | TRBV6-2/TRBV6-3 | TRBD2
CASSPGLASYEQYF | TGCGCCAGCAGCCCGGGACTAGCTTCCTACGAGCAGTACTTC | TRBJ2-7 | TRBV5-1 | TRBD2
CATSPRGTVNDYEQYF | TGTGCCACCAGCCCGCGAGGGACAGTGAACGACTACGAGCAGTACTTC | TRBJ2-7 | TRBV15 | TRBD1
CAWRGDRGLEQYF | TGTGCCTGGAGAGGAGACAGAGGATTAGAGCAGTACTTC | TRBJ2-7 | TRBV30 | -
CASSFRVWEQYF | TGTGCCAGCAGTTTTCGGGTCTGGGAGCAGTACTTC | TRBJ2-7 | TRBV28 | -
CASSYARTSGVGELFF | TGTGCCAGCAGTTACGCAAGGACTAGCGGGGTCGGGGAGCTGTTTTTT | TRBJ2-2 | TRBV6-5 | TRBD2
CASSLVATGTTEAFF | TGTGCCAGCAGTTTAGTGGCGACTGGTACCACTGAAGCTTTCTTT | TRBJ1-1 | TRBV27 | -
CATSDFAGEQYF | TGTGCCACCAGTGATTTTGCAGGCGAGCAGTACTTC | TRBJ2-7 | TRBV24-1 | -
CASSQDQPGTGELFF | TGTGCCAGCAGCCAAGATCAGCCGGGCACCGGGGAGCTGTTTTTT | TRBJ2-2 | TRBV3-1/TRBV3-2 | -
CASSEMGANEKLFF | TGTGCCAGCAGTGAAATGGGGGCGAATGAAAAACTGTTTTTT | TRBJ1-4 | TRBV2 | -
CASSQDPGVAGLWSSYNEQFF | TGTGCCAGCAGCCAAGACCCCGGGGTAGCGGGATTGTGGAGCTCCTACAATGAGCAGTTCTTC | TRBJ2-1 | TRBV14 | TRBD2
CASSPRQAEEQYF | TGTGCCAGCAGCCCCCGACAGGCGGAAGAGCAGTACTTC | TRBJ2-7 | TRBV3-1/TRBV3-2 | -
CASSGTPTRLAKNIQYF | TGTGCCAGCAGTGGAACCCCCACCAGGCTAGCCAAAAACATTCAGTACTTC | TRBJ2-4 | TRBV28 | -